This T cell receptor (beta chain) is from a study of blood T cell repertoires in COVID-19. On the study more broadly: From the United States, Italy and Spain came samples of acute and convalescent COVID-19.

In its sample, this clone was seen once. This CDR3 is 15 amino acids long. The V gene end was trimmed by 6 bases and the J gene end by 5 bases; junction bases not matched to a gene: 7. From germline, CDR1 is MDHEN and CDR2 SYDVKM. Profiling relied on immunoSEQ multiplex PCR, and the TCRdb table lists in-frame clones only, not all of them. The repertoire has around 290,000 clones, approximately 91% of them found once; the top ten carry around 1%. Donors were grouped by their self-reported clinical history. The material sequenced was PBMCs or T cells enriched from blood (not recorded which). This chain joins TRBV28 and TRBJ1-5; TRBD1 agrees at 10 bases. This sequence was found in a woman aged 25 to 39 who had recovered from COVID-19. The CDR3 sequence is CASSHFGTGDQPQHF. In DNA form, the CDR3 reads TGTGCCAGCAGCCACTTCGGGACAGGGGATCAGCCCCAGCATTTT.